This is a list of T cell receptor beta chains from one sample in a study of blood T cell repertoires in COVID-19. Produced via immunoSEQ multiplex PCR; TCRdb's table is partial and in-frame only. The sample records a few hundred thousand clones, roughly 90% being singletons. The sample comprised peripheral blood. These receptors originate from a man between 18 and 29 years old with active or convalescent COVID-19. CDR3s include the opening cysteine and the closing phenylalanine or tryptophan. A D gene is named only where the DNA matches it firmly. Only part of the rows carry a size: once, few, many, or a class if the clone is expanded.

TRBV5-1	TRBJ1-4	TRBD1	-	CASGTGGGEKLFF	TGCGCCAGCGGGACAGGGGGCGGTGAAAAACTGTTTTTT
TRBV7-6	TRBJ2-1	TRBD1	-	CASSLDDRGREQFF	TGTGCCAGCAGCTTAGACGACAGGGGACGGGAGCAGTTCTTC
TRBV28	TRBJ2-3	TRBD2	-	CASSLLPTSGRNPSSTDTQYF	TGTGCCAGCAGTTTATTACCGACTAGCGGGAGGAACCCTTCAAGCACAGATACGCAGTATTTT
TRBV6-5	TRBJ2-1	-	once	CASSYLPGGEQFF	TGTGCCAGCAGTTACTTGCCAGGGGGGGAGCAGTTCTTC
TRBV28	TRBJ1-1	TRBD1	once	CASSLRGTVNTEAFF	TGTGCCAGCAGTTTACGGGGGACAGTTAACACTGAAGCTTTCTTT
TRBV6-1	TRBJ1-1	-	-	CASSPTGDTEAFF	TGTGCCAGCTCCCCGACAGGAGACACTGAAGCTTTCTTT
TRBV9	TRBJ2-1	TRBD2	once	CASSPWEGWGEQFF	TGTGCCAGCAGCCCCTGGGAGGGGTGGGGCGAGCAGTTCTTC
TRBV27	TRBJ2-5	-	-	CASSLWNAGQETQYF	TGTGCCAGCAGTTTATGGAACGCGGGCCAAGAGACCCAGTACTTC
TRBV10-3	TRBJ2-2	-	few	CAISPQFSGELFF	TGTGCCATCAGTCCACAATTCTCCGGGGAGCTGTTTTTT
TRBV9	TRBJ2-2	-	-	CASSVNRVSINTGELFF	TGTGCCAGCAGTGTTAACAGGGTCTCCATAAACACCGGGGAGCTGTTTTTT
TRBV11-3	TRBJ2-3	TRBD2	-	CASSLNSGRGKTSTDTQYF	TGTGCCAGCAGCCTCAATAGCGGGAGGGGGAAAACTAGCACAGATACGCAGTATTTT
TRBV6-6	TRBJ2-5	-	once	CASSYSSFSETQYF	TGTGCCAGCAGTTACTCGAGTTTTTCCGAGACCCAGTACTTC
TRBV6-2/TRBV6-3	TRBJ2-7	TRBD1	many	CASSYDREPVYEQYF	TGTGCCAGCAGTTATGACAGGGAGCCAGTCTACGAGCAGTACTTC
TRBV13	TRBJ2-7	TRBD1	-	CASSPGQGLTYEQYF	TGTGCCAGCAGCCCGGGACAGGGTTTGACCTACGAGCAGTACTTC
TRBV6-6	TRBJ1-1	-	-	CATEGGTEAFF	TGTGCCACAGAGGGCGGGACTGAAGCTTTCTTT
TRBV9	TRBJ2-7	-	-	CASSVEPLGNYEQYF	TGTGCCAGCAGCGTAGAGCCCCTCGGGAACTACGAGCAGTACTTC
TRBV11-2	TRBJ1-4	-	-	CASSRGDRATNEKLFF	TGTGCCAGCAGCCGGGGGGACCGGGCAACTAATGAAAAACTGTTTTTT
TRBV7-9	TRBJ2-7	-	once	CASSWGDYEQYF	TGTGCCAGCAGCTGGGGGGACTACGAGCAGTACTTC
TRBV5-5	TRBJ1-2	-	-	CASSLEGGGYTF	TGTGCCAGCAGCTTAGAAGGGGGTGGCTACACCTTC
TRBV3-1/TRBV3-2	TRBJ2-2	TRBD2	once	CASSHRSGGAVGELFF	TGTGCCAGCAGCCATCGTAGCGGGGGGGCGGTCGGGGAGCTGTTTTTT
TRBV19	TRBJ2-2	TRBD1	-	CASSIDGGTGSGGELFF	TGTGCCAGTAGTATAGATGGGGGGACAGGGAGTGGCGGGGAGCTGTTTTTT
TRBV19	TRBJ2-2	-	-	CASSIRPAGNTGELFF	TGTGCCAGTAGTATTCGGCCCGCGGGTAACACCGGGGAGCTGTTTTTT
TRBV28	TRBJ1-2	-	-	CASGDSNYGYTF	TGTGCCAGCGGAGACAGTAACTATGGCTACACCTTC
TRBV5-4	TRBJ2-5	-	-	CAIHLATETQYF	TGTGCCATCCACCTAGCGACGGAGACCCAGTACTTC
TRBV4-2	TRBJ2-2	TRBD2	-	CASSQELAGITGELFF	TGTGCCAGCAGCCAAGAACTAGCGGGAATCACCGGGGAGCTGTTTTTT
TRBV4-1	TRBJ2-2	-	-	CASSQDWTATGELFF	TGCGCCAGCAGCCAAGATTGGACAGCCACCGGGGAGCTGTTTTTT
TRBV5-6	TRBJ2-7	TRBD1	-	CASSSTDRDEQYF	TGTGCCAGCAGCTCGACCGACAGGGACGAGCAGTACTTC
TRBV29-1	TRBJ1-2	-	-	CSVDGTSYGYTF	TGCAGCGTTGATGGGACATCGTATGGCTACACCTTC
TRBV18	TRBJ2-1	-	-	CASSTYPAGQTSFYIYNEQFF	TGTGCCAGCTCAACATATCCGGCCGGACAGACGTCTTTTTACATCTACAATGAGCAGTTCTTC
TRBV5-6	TRBJ2-1	TRBD2	-	CASSLGARGGTYNEQFF	TGTGCCAGCAGCTTGGGTGCGCGGGGGGGCACCTACAATGAGCAGTTCTTC
TRBV12-3/TRBV12-4	TRBJ2-1	-	-	CASSWGRGFSQFF	TGTGCCAGCAGTTGGGGCAGGGGTTTTTCCCAGTTCTTC
TRBV29-1	TRBJ1-4	TRBD1	once	CSAQGAPGGDHEKLFF	TGCAGCGCACAGGGGGCGCCAGGGGGCGATCATGAAAAACTGTTTTTT
TRBV2	TRBJ1-3	-	-	CASNWAETAGNTIYF	TGTGCCAGCAACTGGGCGGAGACAGCTGGAAACACCATATATTTT
TRBV7-2	TRBJ1-2	-	-	CASSLASVNYGYTF	TGTGCCAGCAGCTTAGCATCAGTTAACTATGGCTACACCTTC
TRBV19	TRBJ1-5	-	-	CASSMRGLGNQPQHF	TGTGCCAGTAGTATGCGGGGATTGGGCAATCAGCCCCAGCATTTT
TRBV20-1	TRBJ2-1	-	-	CSASKAGISYNEQFF	TGCAGTGCTAGTAAGGCGGGGATTTCCTACAATGAGCAGTTCTTC
TRBV13	TRBJ2-7	-	-	CASSPQGGGSYEQYF	TGTGCCAGCAGCCCCCAGGGTGGCGGCTCCTACGAGCAGTACTTC
TRBV25-1	TRBJ2-2	TRBD2	-	CASTAGGRDTGELFF	TGTGCCAGCACCGCCGGGGGGAGGGACACCGGGGAGCTGTTTTTT
TRBV5-1	TRBJ1-3	-	once	CASSFAGAGNTIYF	TGCGCCAGCAGCTTTGCAGGGGCTGGAAACACCATATATTTT
TRBV29-1	TRBJ1-1	-	-	CSVEQRLVRTEAFF	TGCAGCGTTGAGCAACGGTTAGTGAGGACTGAAGCTTTCTTT
TRBV4-3	TRBJ2-5	TRBD2	-	CASSPKLDAAGVETQYF	TGCGCCAGCAGCCCTAAACTGGACGCGGCGGGAGTAGAGACCCAGTACTTC
TRBV27	TRBJ1-2	-	once	CASSLTGIGGYTF	TGTGCCAGCAGTTTAACAGGTATAGGAGGCTACACCTTC
TRBV10-1	TRBJ2-2	-	-	CASTSSNTGELFF	TGCGCCAGCACTTCCAGTAACACCGGGGAGCTGTTTTTT
TRBV5-1	TRBJ2-1	TRBD1	few	CASSGGQGINEQFF	TGCGCCAGCAGCGGAGGACAGGGGATCAATGAGCAGTTCTTC
TRBV27	TRBJ2-1	TRBD2	-	CASSLRAGTSAYNEQFF	TGTGCCAGCAGTTTACGAGCCGGGACTAGCGCCTACAATGAGCAGTTCTTC
TRBV24-1	TRBJ1-5	-	-	CATSDPPTGPQHF	TGTGCCACCAGTGATCCGCCGACTGGTCCCCAGCATTTT
TRBV11-2	TRBJ2-5	TRBD2	-	CASSLILAGNQETQYF	TGTGCCAGCAGCTTAATCCTAGCGGGGAACCAAGAGACCCAGTACTTC
TRBV6-6	TRBJ2-7	TRBD1	-	CASSEQGAYYEQYF	TGTGCCAGCAGTGAGCAGGGGGCATACTACGAGCAGTACTTC